The 12 T cell receptor beta chains in this list originate from one sample, sequenced in a study of cytomegalovirus exposure and HLA in healthy donors. Primers for the PCR totalled 60 Vbeta and 13 Jbeta. Method: immunoSEQ multiplex PCR; TCRdb's copy keeps in-frame clones and lacks some. The top ten clones hold approximately 3% of a sample with some 120,000 clones, around a tenth of them seen once. The sample was PBMCs. Receptor source: a man in his thirties or forties in good health and CMV-seronegative.

This CDR3 is CASSSRGLREKLFF. CDR3 DNA sequence: TGTGCCAGCAGTTCCAGGGGGCTGAGAGAAAAACTGTTTTTT. V gene TRBV28 combines with J gene TRBJ1-4, with 8 positions matching TRBD1. The CDR3 is 14 residues long. V trimming: 4 bases; J trimming: 8 bases; junction bases outside the gene matches: 6. Germline-derived CDR1 and CDR2 are MDHEN and SYDVKM. Supplemented by reference TRBV28 and TRBJ1-4, the full variable domain reads DVKVTQSSRYLVKRTGEKVFLECVQDMDHENMFWYRQDPGLGLRLIYFSYDVKMKEKGDIPEGYSVSREKKERFSLILESASTNQTSMYLCASSSRGLREKLFFGSGTQLSVL.

This rearrangement joins TRBV11-3 to TRBJ2-1; 10 nucleotides agree with TRBD1. Losses at the gene ends were 5 bases for V and 4 bases for J; bases not matched to a gene: 11. The CDR3 runs to 17 residues. Germline lookup yields CDR1 SGHNT and CDR2 YENEEA. CDR3 sequence: CASSQTATGGPYNEQFF. The CDR3 DNA reads as TGTGCCAGCAGCCAGACCGCGACAGGGGGCCCTTACAATGAGCAGTTCTTC.

The rearrangement uses TRBV27 and TRBJ2-2, with 10 nucleotides matching TRBD2. The V segment lost 7 bases and the J segment 4 bases; nucleotides outside the gene matches: 12. Germline CDR1 MNHEY, CDR2 SMNVEV (reference sequence). The CDR3 contains 17 residues. The CDR3 DNA is TGTGCCAGCACCCTCGCCTGGGGACTAGCGAGCACCGGGGAGCTGTTTTTT. Its translation is CASTLAWGLASTGELFF.

This chain uses TRBV5-4 with TRBJ1-4; no definite D call. V lost 0 bases and J lost 4, with 7 bases in between. This CDR3 contains 14 residues. Germline V gene data show CDR1 as SGHNT and CDR2 as YYREEE (reference sequence). This chain's CDR3 is CASSLGRINEKLFF. The CDR3 DNA is TGTGCCAGCAGCTTGGGGCGGATTAATGAAAAACTGTTTTTT.

This clone was seen a few times. The same CDR3 arises from other DNA sequences in this sample as well. V gene TRBV4-1 combines with J gene TRBJ2-3; D may be TRBD2 (6 bases). Trimming removed 4 bases from V and 0 bases from J, with 11 bases in between. The CDR3 totals 15 residues. From germline, CDR1 is MGHRA and CDR2 YSYEKL. CDR3 protein: CASSLAGSSTDTQYF. Here the CDR3 DNA reads TGCGCCAGCAGCCTCGCGGGGTCAAGCACAGATACGCAGTATTTT.

This clone came up a few times. The rearrangement joins TRBV28 to TRBJ2-7; 11 bases agree with TRBD2. This CDR3 is 15 amino acids long. The germline CDR1 and CDR2 sequences are MDHEN and SYDVKM. V dropped 7 bases and J dropped 2; count of bases not matched to a gene: 7. The CDR3 region has the DNA TGTGCCAGCACCATCGGGGGACTAGCGGCCTACGAGCAGTACTTC. Protein: CASTIGGLAAYEQYF.

V gene TRBV28 combines with J gene TRBJ2-3; the match to TRBD1 covers 11 bases. Losses at the gene ends were 6 bases for V and 2 bases for J; bases not matched to a gene: 13. Per germline, CDR1 MDHEN and CDR2 SYDVKM. The CDR3 runs to 18 residues. As DNA, the CDR3 is TGTGCCAGCAGCCAGGGACAGGGGGTGTACCCTTACACAGATACGCAGTATTTT. It codes for CASSQGQGVYPYTDTQYF.

This clone has just a few counts. This sequence joins TRBV4-1 and TRBJ2-7; 7 bases are a match to TRBD1. This CDR3 is built from 14 residues. With 4 bases clipped from V and 0 bases from J, the junction kept 3 bases outside the gene matches. From germline, CDR1 is MGHRA and CDR2 YSYEKL. The CDR3 spells CASSRAGGSYEQYF. The CDR3 nucleotides are TGCGCCAGCAGCCGAGCAGGGGGCTCCTACGAGCAGTACTTC.

The chain uses TRBV19 and TRBJ2-3, with TRBD1 matching over 9 bases. Germline assignment: CDR1 LNHDA and CDR2 SQIVND (reference sequence). This CDR3 is 16 amino acids long. Trimming at V came to 4 bases and at J to 9 bases, leaving 14 bases not matched to a gene. CDR3 DNA: TGTGCCAGTAGTAACCCCCTGGGGACAGGGAAGCGGACGCAGTATTTT. Translation: CASSNPLGTGKRTQYF.

The J gene is TRBJ2-7, the V gene TRBV6-1; no definite D call. Per the germline V gene, CDR1 is MNHNS and CDR2 is SASEGT. Trimming cost V 4 bases and J 6 bases, with 10 bases left between them. The length of the CDR3 is 12 residues. The CDR3 DNA is TGTGCCAGCAGTGTCACCTCGGTCGAGCAGTACTTC. Its protein is CASSVTSVEQYF.

The chain couples TRBV6-1 to TRBJ1-2; D is unclear. V lost 4 bases and J 5 bases, leaving 14 bases between the germline ends. Germline lookup yields CDR1 MNHNS and CDR2 SASEGT. This CDR3 contains 14 residues. CDR3 in amino acids: CASSVGSNPYGYTF. The DNA of the CDR3 is TGTGCCAGCAGTGTTGGCAGTAACCCATATGGCTACACCTTC.

This clone was picked up a small number of times. J is TRBJ1-1 and V is TRBV11-3; maybe TRBD1 (6 bases). Trimming stripped 0 bases from V and 4 bases from J, with 6 bases between. The CDR3 sequence is 13 residues long. CDR1 SGHNT and CDR2 YENEEA come from the germline V gene. CDR3 residues: CASSLEGATEAFF. The DNA of the CDR3 is TGTGCCAGCAGCTTAGAGGGGGCCACTGAAGCTTTCTTT.